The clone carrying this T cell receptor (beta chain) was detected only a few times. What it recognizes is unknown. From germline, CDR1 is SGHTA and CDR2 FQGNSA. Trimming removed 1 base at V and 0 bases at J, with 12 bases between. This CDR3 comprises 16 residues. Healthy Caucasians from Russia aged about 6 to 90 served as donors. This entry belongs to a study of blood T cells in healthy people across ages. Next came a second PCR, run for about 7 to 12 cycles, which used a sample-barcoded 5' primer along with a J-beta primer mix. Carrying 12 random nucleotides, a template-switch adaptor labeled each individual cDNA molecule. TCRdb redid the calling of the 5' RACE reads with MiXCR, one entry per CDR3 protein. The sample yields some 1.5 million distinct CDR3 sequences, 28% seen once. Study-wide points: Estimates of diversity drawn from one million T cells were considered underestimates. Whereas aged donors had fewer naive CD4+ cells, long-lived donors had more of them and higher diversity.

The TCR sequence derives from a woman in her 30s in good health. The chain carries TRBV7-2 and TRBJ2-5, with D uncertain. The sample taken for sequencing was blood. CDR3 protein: CASSLVSSRYQETQYF. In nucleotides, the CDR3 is TGTGCCAGCAGCTTAGTCAGCAGCCGGTACCAAGAGACCCAGTACTTC.